Listed below are T cell receptor beta chains from one sample, sequenced in a study of radiotherapy plus CTLA-4 blockade in lung cancer. Sequencing used immunoSEQ multiplex PCR; TCRdb keeps in-frame clones, though not all of them. The profile covers approximately 85,000 clones, with approximately 83% appearing a single time and approximately 1.9% taken by the ten largest. Sample: peripheral blood, taken from a patient treated with radiotherapy plus ipilimumab. All receptors come from a human donor with non-small cell lung cancer who had a partial response to radiotherapy plus ipilimumab. CDR3s include the opening cysteine and the closing phenylalanine or tryptophan.

cdr3_aa	v_call	j_call
CASSTTSGLYNEQFF	TRBV7-2	TRBJ2-1
CASSLDNPGGRAGEQFF	TRBV7-8	TRBJ2-1
CASSLTGGDAYEQYF	TRBV27	TRBJ2-7
CASGRVLNTDTQYF	TRBV2	TRBJ2-3
CASSSGLAGHSDTQYF	TRBV7-2	TRBJ2-3
CASSISGDEQFF	TRBV7-9	TRBJ2-1
CASSPRENQETQYF	TRBV18	TRBJ2-5
CASSTGTAYDLAGNTIYF	TRBV19	TRBJ1-3
CASRPGLGVGAFF	TRBV6-1	TRBJ1-1
CASGRNADTEAFF	TRBV2	TRBJ1-1
CASSPGQISYNEQFF	TRBV5-1	TRBJ2-1
CASRSPAGEKLFF	TRBV5-1	TRBJ1-4
CASSPSPGAEAFF	TRBV6-5	TRBJ1-1
CASSQGQGSGNTIYF	TRBV4-2	TRBJ1-3
CASREGFMEYGYTF	TRBV28	TRBJ1-2
CASAGEKNTEAFF	TRBV6-1	TRBJ1-1
CASSLSSGRDNEQFF	TRBV7-3	TRBJ2-1
CASSLRGSTGLARYEQYF	TRBV5-1	TRBJ2-7
CASSAGQRQETQYF	TRBV5-1	TRBJ2-5
CASSTTGQGLNEKLFF	TRBV19	TRBJ1-4
CASSNQGEQYF	TRBV9	TRBJ2-7
CASSLLSSGNIQYF	TRBV5-6	TRBJ2-4
CASSPQGRSGNTIYF	TRBV5-4	TRBJ1-3
CASSRTSGGDPRETQYF	TRBV18	TRBJ2-5
CASSLDYSVEQYF	TRBV4-1	TRBJ2-7
CAWRIRGRTGELFF	TRBV30	TRBJ2-2
CASSQSLGTRQPQHF	TRBV4-1	TRBJ1-5
CASSPWGRGVTGELFF	TRBV18	TRBJ2-2
CALGGYSYEQYF	TRBV28	TRBJ2-7
CASSSTGTGNYNEQFF	TRBV28	TRBJ2-1
CASSPDSYEQYF	TRBV18	TRBJ2-7
CASSSGGTATTGELFF	TRBV5-1	TRBJ2-2
CASSIGTVYEKLFF	TRBV19	TRBJ1-4
CASARGEPGLAGENTQYF	TRBV5-1	TRBJ2-3
CASSMDRAILSGNTIYF	TRBV5-4	TRBJ1-3
CASSWTGASNQPQHF	TRBV7-9	TRBJ1-5
CASSRGSGVYNEQFF	TRBV5-4	TRBJ2-1
CASSSSGSTDTQYF	TRBV6-5	TRBJ2-3
CASSSTETYNQPQHF	TRBV19	TRBJ1-5
CASSFDRAGYTF	TRBV5-4	TRBJ1-2
CASSLGAGGAQELNQPQHF	TRBV5-6	TRBJ1-5
CASSVEASGTGEQFF	TRBV9	TRBJ2-1
CASSPGTSGRAYEQYF	TRBV25-1	TRBJ2-7
CASTGVLTQYF	TRBV28	TRBJ2-3
CASSQTGRLNTGELFF	TRBV5-4	TRBJ2-2
CASTPGQGYGEQFF	TRBV28	TRBJ2-1
CASSLELNEKLFF	TRBV5-4	TRBJ1-4
CASSGTGGWEKLFF	TRBV30	TRBJ1-4
CASSPNSKNTDTQYF	TRBV5-4	TRBJ2-3
CATSRGGNSWFSNQPQHF	TRBV15	TRBJ1-5